These T cell receptor beta chains were read from a single sample in a study of vaccination effects on CD4 cells after COVID-19. These receptors lack a known antigen. The protocol was immunoSEQ multiplex PCR, while the TCRdb copy is restricted to in-frame clones and leaves out a portion. The data hold around 40,000 clones, with about 75% observed a single time. Material: CD4+ T cells from PBMCs cultured with a peptide pool, obtained before COVID-19 vaccination. These TCRs come from a human donor who had a prior SARS-CoV-2 infection. Each CDR3 is given with its conserved first and last residue. The D gene is left open where the match is weak. Size values are once, few and many counts, or a class for expanded clones, and some rows have none.

>TRBD1|-|TRBJ1-4|TRBV19
CASRNTGGSNEKLFF
TGTGCCAGTAGGAATACAGGGGGCTCGAATGAAAAACTGTTTTTT
>TRBD2|-|TRBJ2-1|TRBV11-1
CASSFGLVSYNEQFF
TGTGCCAGCAGCTTTGGACTAGTCTCCTACAATGAGCAGTTCTTC
>TRBD1|-|TRBJ2-1|TRBV5-1
CASSSIGTVYNEQFF
TGCGCCAGCAGCTCAATCGGGACAGTCTACAATGAGCAGTTCTTC
>TRBD2|-|TRBJ2-2|TRBV6-4
CASRNSGSTGELFF
TGTGCCAGCAGAAATAGCGGGAGTACGGGGGAGCTGTTTTTT
>-|-|TRBJ2-3|TRBV7-9
CASRVQGADGTDTQYF
TGTGCCAGCAGGGTGCAAGGGGCCGACGGCACAGATACGCAGTATTTT
>-|-|TRBJ2-3|TRBV7-7
CASSLLGGSEDTQYF
TGTGCTAGCAGCTTACTCGGCGGTTCGGAGGATACGCAGTATTTT
>-|once|TRBJ2-7|TRBV7-8
CASSPQAVRSYEQYF
TGTGCCAGCAGCCCACAGGCGGTAAGGAGTTACGAGCAGTACTTC
>TRBD1|-|TRBJ1-5|TRBV5-1
CASSGGTGGPNQPQHF
TGCGCCAGCAGCGGCGGGACAGGGGGACCCAATCAGCCCCAGCATTTT
>-|-|TRBJ1-4|TRBV4-3
CASSQYYDRPGEKLFF
TGCGCCAGCAGCCAGTACTATGACAGGCCAGGGGAAAAACTGTTTTTT
>-|few|TRBJ2-6|TRBV5-8
CASSATSRMALGANVLTF
TGTGCCAGCAGCGCTACCTCTCGTATGGCACTCGGGGCCAACGTCCTGACTTTC
>-|-|TRBJ1-2|TRBV5-5
CASSRAGGNPASYGYTF
TGTGCCAGCAGCCGGGCAGGAGGGAACCCCGCTAGCTATGGCTACACCTTC
>-|once|TRBJ2-5|TRBV3-1/TRBV3-2
CASSQVRGEKKKETQYF
TGTGCCAGCAGCCAAGTAAGGGGGGAAAAAAAGAAAGAGACCCAGTACTTC
>-|-|TRBJ1-5|TRBV30
CAWGWGQPQHF
TGTGCCTGGGGGTGGGGTCAGCCCCAGCATTTT
>TRBD1|-|TRBJ1-6|TRBV5-1
CASSLETGGSSPLHF
TGCGCCAGCAGCTTGGAGACAGGGGGAAGTTCACCCCTCCACTTT
>-|-|TRBJ1-4|TRBV4-3
CASSQDFVGGNEKLFF
TGCGCCAGCAGCCAAGATTTTGTAGGGGGTAATGAAAAACTGTTTTTT
>-|-|TRBJ2-1|TRBV7-8
CASSFRSMLSNEQFF
TGTGCCAGCAGCTTCAGGAGTATGCTGTCCAATGAGCAGTTCTTC
>-|-|TRBJ1-1|TRBV11-3
CASSLIMNTEAFF
TGTGCCAGCAGCCTAATTATGAACACTGAAGCTTTCTTT
>TRBD2|-|TRBJ2-3|TRBV5-1
CASSLILAGGISTDTQYF
TGCGCCAGCAGCTTGATCCTAGCGGGAGGGATTAGCACAGATACGCAGTATTTT
>-|once|TRBJ1-5|TRBV29-1
CSVELQPNQPQHF
TGCAGCGTTGAGCTCCAGCCTAATCAGCCCCAGCATTTT
>-|-|TRBJ1-4|TRBV27
CASRTWGGSATNEKLFF
TGTGCCAGCCGGACTTGGGGGGGGAGCGCAACTAATGAAAAACTGTTTTTT
>-|-|TRBJ1-1|TRBV6-1
CASVGHQTGNTEAFF
TGTGCCAGCGTAGGCCACCAGACAGGGAACACTGAAGCTTTCTTT
>TRBD2|-|TRBJ2-3|TRBV2
CASSDPLERGAGFLADTQYF
TGTGCCAGCAGTGACCCTCTCGAACGGGGAGCGGGGTTCTTAGCAGATACGCAGTATTTT
>-|-|TRBJ2-6|TRBV6-5
CASSSTGTSGANVLTF
TGTGCCAGCAGTTCAACAGGGACCTCTGGGGCCAACGTCCTGACTTTC
>TRBD2|-|TRBJ2-7|TRBV7-2
CASSTLAGDEYEQYF
TGTGCCAGCAGCACACTAGCGGGGGACGAATACGAGCAGTACTTC
>-|-|TRBJ2-2|TRBV27
CASSFLGTGELFF
TGTGCCAGCAGTTTTCTGGGCACCGGGGAGCTGTTTTTT
>-|-|TRBJ2-2|TRBV21-1
CASTESPSGGTGELFF
TGTGCCAGCACGGAGTCGCCTAGCGGGGGGACCGGGGAGCTGTTTTTT
>TRBD2|-|TRBJ2-7|TRBV7-8
CASSLNTGTSSIYEQYF
TGTGCCAGCAGCTTAAATACCGGGACTAGCTCGATTTACGAGCAGTACTTC
>-|-|TRBJ2-7|TRBV15
CATSRDRHEQYF
TGTGCCACCAGCAGAGATCGACACGAGCAGTACTTC
>-|-|TRBJ1-2|TRBV7-5
CARSCIRQGLYGYTF
TGTGCCAGAAGCTGTATTCGACAGGGTCTCTATGGCTACACCTTC
>-|-|TRBJ1-4|TRBV10-2
CASSESRGALWTNEKLFF
TGCGCCAGCAGTGAGTCGAGGGGGGCGTTATGGACTAATGAAAAACTGTTTTTT
>-|-|TRBJ1-4|TRBV9
CASAYSATNEKLFF
TGTGCCAGCGCCTACTCTGCAACTAATGAAAAACTGTTTTTT
>TRBD1|-|TRBJ1-1|TRBV5-1
CASSKGQPRNTEAFF
TGCGCCAGCAGTAAGGGACAGCCGAGGAACACTGAAGCTTTCTTT
>-|-|TRBJ2-2|TRBV7-2
CASSLAGLTGELFF
TGTGCCAGCAGCTTAGCTGGGCTTACCGGGGAGCTGTTTTTT
>TRBD1|-|TRBJ1-2|TRBV2
CASSELRQGNGYTF
TGTGCCAGCAGTGAACTGAGACAGGGGAACGGCTACACCTTC
>-|-|TRBJ1-1|TRBV19
CASTGSGETEAFF
TGTGCCAGTACCGGGTCCGGGGAGACTGAAGCTTTCTTT